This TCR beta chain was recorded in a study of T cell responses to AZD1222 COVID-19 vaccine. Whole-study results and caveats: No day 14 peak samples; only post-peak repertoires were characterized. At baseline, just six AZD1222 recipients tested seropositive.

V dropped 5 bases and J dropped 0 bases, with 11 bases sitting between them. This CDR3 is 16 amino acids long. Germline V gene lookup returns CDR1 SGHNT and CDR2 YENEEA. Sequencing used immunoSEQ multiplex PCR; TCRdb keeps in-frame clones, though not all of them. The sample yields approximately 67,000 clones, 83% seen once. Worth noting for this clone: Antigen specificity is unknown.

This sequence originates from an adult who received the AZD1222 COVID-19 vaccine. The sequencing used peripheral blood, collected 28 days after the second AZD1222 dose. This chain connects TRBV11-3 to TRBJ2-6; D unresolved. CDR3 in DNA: TGTGCCAGCAGCCCGGGCCTAAGCTCTGGGGCCAACGTCCTGACTTTC. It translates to CASSPGLSSGANVLTF. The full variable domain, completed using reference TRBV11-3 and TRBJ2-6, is EAGVVQSPRYKIIEKKQPVAFWCNPISGHNTLYWYLQNLGQGPELLIRYENEEAVDDSQLPKDRFSAERLKGVDSTLKIQPAELGDSAVYLCASSPGLSSGANVLTFGAGSRLTVL.